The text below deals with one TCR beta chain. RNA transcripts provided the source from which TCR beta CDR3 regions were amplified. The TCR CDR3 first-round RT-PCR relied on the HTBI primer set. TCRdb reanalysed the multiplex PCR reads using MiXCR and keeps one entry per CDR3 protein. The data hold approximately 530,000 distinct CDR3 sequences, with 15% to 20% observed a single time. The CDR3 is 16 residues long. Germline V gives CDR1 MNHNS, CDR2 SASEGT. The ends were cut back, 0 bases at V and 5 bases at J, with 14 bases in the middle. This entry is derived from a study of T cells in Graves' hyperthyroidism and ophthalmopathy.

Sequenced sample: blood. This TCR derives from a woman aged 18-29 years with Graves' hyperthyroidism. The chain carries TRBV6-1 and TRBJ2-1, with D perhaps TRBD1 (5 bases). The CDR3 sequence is CASSEAPGLGNNEQFF. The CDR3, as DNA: TGTGCCAGCAGTGAAGCGCCAGGGCTGGGAAACAATGAGCAGTTCTTC.